The subject of this entry is one T cell receptor (beta chain). The sample belongs to a study of blood T cell repertoires in COVID-19. Study as a whole: Sites in the United States, Italy and Spain provided acute and convalescent COVID-19 samples. T cells, B-cell-depleted T cells, or PBMCs supplied cDNA or gDNA.

Per the original data handling: Reference gene primer amplification gave nucleated cell count estimates. TCRdb's table, derived via immunoSEQ multiplex PCR, lists solely in-frame clones and lacks some. The V and J calls and clone size are taken from that table; D and trimming were inferred from the DNA. The repertoire holds over 65,000 clones, with 75% to 95% as singletons. The V gene's germline CDR1 is ENHRY and CDR2 SYGVKD. This CDR3 comprises 13 residues. V shed 11 bases and J 5 bases; nucleotides not matched to a gene: 6. This TCR derives from a woman of 80 years or more with acute or convalescent COVID-19. The chain joins TRBV10-3 to TRBJ2-1; 10 bases are shared with TRBD2. The specimen sequenced was peripheral blood. The CDR3 nucleotides are TGTGCCGGAGGAGGACTAGCGGACAATGAGCAGTTCTTC. Protein product: CAGGGLADNEQFF.